This record looks at one T cell receptor (beta chain) sequence and its context. This entry is derived from a study of blood T cell repertoires in COVID-19. Germline V gene sequence: CDR1 SGHRS, CDR2 YFSETQ. This CDR3 is 15 amino acids long. J lost 4 bases, V lost 4 bases, and 6 bases had no gene match. Authors' methods: For nucleated cells, counts were estimated from reference gene primer amplification. Measured with immunoSEQ multiplex PCR; TCRdb has only the in-frame clones, and not every one. V, J and clone size derive from that table, while D and trimming were established from the DNA sequence. The sample carries about 370,000 clones, 89% recorded once. Enrolment of Seattle patients took place during active infection, and they were followed longitudinally.

The TCR comes from a woman aged 25-40 years with COVID-19, enrolled during active disease. The gene calls are TRBV5-1 and TRBJ1-1; 11 nucleotides align to TRBD1. The sample consisted of peripheral blood. The CDR3 region has the DNA TGCGCCAGCAGCCCCCCCGGGACAGGGGGCACTGAAGCTTTCTTT. It is translated as CASSPPGTGGTEAFF.